This T cell receptor beta chain comes out of a study of beta chain features in type 1 diabetes. In the study overall: Age, gender and cell yields were similar between patients and healthy donors.

Reverse transcribing all isolated RNA meant expressed TCRB transcripts were sequenced. Only in-frame clones appear in the TCRdb table, and some are missing; sequencing was by immunoSEQ multiplex PCR. The sample carries around 140,000 clones, 10% recorded once. V lost 1 base and J lost 0, with 2 bases in between. The germline V gene has CDR1 SGHRS and CDR2 YFSETQ. The CDR3 covers 13 residues. This sequence joins TRBV5-1 and TRBJ1-3; the D is unclear. The sample was naive CD4+ T cells from blood. This clonotype was obtained from a man between 18 and 35 years old in good health. The CDR3 loop is CASSLYSGNTIYF. The CDR3 region has the DNA TGCGCCAGCAGCTTGTACTCTGGAAACACCATATATTTT.